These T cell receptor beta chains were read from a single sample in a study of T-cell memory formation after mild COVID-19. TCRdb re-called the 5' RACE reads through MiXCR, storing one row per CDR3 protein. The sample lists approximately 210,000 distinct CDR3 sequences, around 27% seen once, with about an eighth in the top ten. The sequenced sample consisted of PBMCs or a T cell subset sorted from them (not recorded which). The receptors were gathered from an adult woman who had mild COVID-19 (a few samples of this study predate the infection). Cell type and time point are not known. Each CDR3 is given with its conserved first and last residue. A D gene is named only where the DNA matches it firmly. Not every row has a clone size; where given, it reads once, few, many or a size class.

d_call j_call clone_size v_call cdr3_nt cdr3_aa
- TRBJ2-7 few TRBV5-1 TGCGCCAGCCGACCGGAGGTAGGGGACTACGAGCAGTACTTC CASRPEVGDYEQYF
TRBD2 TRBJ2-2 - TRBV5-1 TGCGCCAGCAGCCAAAGAGCGGGAGGGACCGGGGAGCTGTTTTTT CASSQRAGGTGELFF
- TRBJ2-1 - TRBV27 TGTGCCAGCAGTTTATCTGAACTAGCCCACAATGAGCAGTTCTTC CASSLSELAHNEQFF
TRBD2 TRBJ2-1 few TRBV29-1 TGCAGCGTTGCCGGGACTAGCGGACACAATGAGCAGTTCTTC CSVAGTSGHNEQFF
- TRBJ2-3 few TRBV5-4 TGTGCCAGCAGCGTCCGGTTGGACCCCACAGATACGCAGTATTTT CASSVRLDPTDTQYF
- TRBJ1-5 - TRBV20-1 TGCAGTGCTAGAGCAGAGGGGAGTGACGGCAATCAGCCCCAGCATTTT CSARAEGSDGNQPQHF
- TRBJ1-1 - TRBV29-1 TGCAGCGTTTCCCCAGGACGGGGAACTGAAGCTTTCTTT CSVSPGRGTEAFF
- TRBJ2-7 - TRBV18 TGTGCCAGCTCACGGACAGCTGATAATTACGAGCAGTACTTC CASSRTADNYEQYF
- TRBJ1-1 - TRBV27 TGTGCCAGCAGGGAGAACACTGAAGCTTTCTTT CASRENTEAFF
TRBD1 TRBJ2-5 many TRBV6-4 TGTGCCAGCAGTGACCGGTCGGTGGCCATTGGGGACAGGGGTCAAGAGACCCAGTACTTC CASSDRSVAIGDRGQETQYF
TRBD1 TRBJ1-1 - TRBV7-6 TGTGCCAGCAGCCAATTCGACAGGGTTGGCACTGAAGCTTTCTTT CASSQFDRVGTEAFF
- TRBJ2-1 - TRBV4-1 TGCGCCAGCAGCCACGCTTCGACCGATGAGCAGTTCTTC CASSHASTDEQFF
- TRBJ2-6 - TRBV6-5 TGTGCCAGCAGAAGAGATTTCTCTGGGGCCAACGTCCTGACTTTC CASRRDFSGANVLTF
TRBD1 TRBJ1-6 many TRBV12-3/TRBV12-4 TGTGCCAGCAGTGAACAGGGGCGTAATTCACCCCTCCACTTT CASSEQGRNSPLHF
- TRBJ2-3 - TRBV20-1 TGCAGTGCTCCTCAGGCGGGGCCTCACCTGGATACGCAGTATTTT CSAPQAGPHLDTQYF
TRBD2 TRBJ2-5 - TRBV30 TGTGCCTGGAATGGAGCGGGGGGGTACTCCTCAGAGACCCAGTACTTC CAWNGAGGYSSETQYF
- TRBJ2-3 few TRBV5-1 TGCGCCAGCAGCCCATCCGCTGGGGGCACAGATACGCAGTATTTT CASSPSAGGTDTQYF
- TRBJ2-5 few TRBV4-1 TGCGCCAGCAGCCAAGTCTTACTATCTAGGGAGACCCAGTACTTC CASSQVLLSRETQYF
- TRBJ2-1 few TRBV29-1 TGCAGCGGCAAGAGGAGGGGGCGCGACGATGAGCAGTTCTTC CSGKRRGRDDEQFF
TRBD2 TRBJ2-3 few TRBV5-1 TGCGCCAGCAGCTTGGCCGTCGTTGCGGGGGGGATCACAGATACGCAGTATTTT CASSLAVVAGGITDTQYF
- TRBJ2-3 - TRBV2 TGTGCCAGCAGCGCGGGACGGAGAGCTCAAGATACGCAGTATTTT CASSAGRRAQDTQYF
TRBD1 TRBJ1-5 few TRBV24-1 TGTGCCACCAGTGACCGTCAGGGGGCGCCGGGTCAGCCCCAGCATTTT CATSDRQGAPGQPQHF
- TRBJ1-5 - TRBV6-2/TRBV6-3 TGTGCCAGCAGTTATAGGGCCGGTCAGCCCCAGCATTTT CASSYRAGQPQHF
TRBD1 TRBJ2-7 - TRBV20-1 TGCAGTGCTAGAGACCGGACAGGGTTAAACTACGAGCAGTACTTC CSARDRTGLNYEQYF
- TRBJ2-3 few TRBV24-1 TGTGCCACCCGGACTGTAGATACGCAGTATTTT CATRTVDTQYF
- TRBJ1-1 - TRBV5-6 TGTGCCAGCAGCTGGGGCCGGGGGACTGAAGCTTTCTTT CASSWGRGTEAFF
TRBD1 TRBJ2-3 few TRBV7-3 TGTGCCAGCGGGGACAGCCCAGATACGCAGTATTTT CASGDSPDTQYF
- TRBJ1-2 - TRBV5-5 TGTGCCAGCTGGCCGGGACTCACCATATACTATGGCTACACCTTC CASWPGLTIYYGYTF
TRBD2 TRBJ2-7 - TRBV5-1 TGCGCCAGCAGCTTGGCGGCTAGCGGGAGACACGAGCAGTACTTC CASSLAASGRHEQYF
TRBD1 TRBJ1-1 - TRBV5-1 TGCGCCAGCAGCTTGGGGGAAGGGGGCGCGGTGAACACTGAAGCTTTCTTT CASSLGEGGAVNTEAFF
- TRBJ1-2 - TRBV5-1 TGCGCCAGCAGCTTGGACTTTTCCTATGGCTACACCTTC CASSLDFSYGYTF
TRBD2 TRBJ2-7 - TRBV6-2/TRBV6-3 TGTGCCAGCAGTTCCCTTGTAGCGGGCGGGGGGTACGAGCAGTACTTC CASSSLVAGGGYEQYF
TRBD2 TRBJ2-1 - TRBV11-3 TGTGCCAGCAGCTTTGGCGGGAGAAGAGATGGTGAGCAGTTCTTC CASSFGGRRDGEQFF
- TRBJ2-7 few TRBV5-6 TGTGCCAGCAGCGGTGGGTGGGGCTTAATATCCTACGAGCAGTACTTC CASSGGWGLISYEQYF
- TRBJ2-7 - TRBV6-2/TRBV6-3 TGTGCCAGCACTCAAGCGGATCAGGGTCCTCAGTACTTC CASTQADQGPQYF
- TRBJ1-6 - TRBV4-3 TGCGCCAGCAGCCTGAACGACAATTCACCCCTCCACTTT CASSLNDNSPLHF
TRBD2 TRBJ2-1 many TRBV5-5 TGTGCCAGCAGTCTGACTAGCCAGAACAATGAGCAGTTCTTC CASSLTSQNNEQFF
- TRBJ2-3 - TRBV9 TGTGCCAGCAGCACCGGGAGTGGGACACCAGATACGCAGTATTTT CASSTGSGTPDTQYF
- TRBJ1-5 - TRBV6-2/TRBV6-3 TGTGCCAGCAGCCTCACTCCATCAGGGTCCGCAGGAAATCAGCCCCAGCATTTT CASSLTPSGSAGNQPQHF
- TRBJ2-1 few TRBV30 TGTGCCGGACGGGACATGGGTGAGCAGTTCTTC CAGRDMGEQFF
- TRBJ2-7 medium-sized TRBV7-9 TGTGCCAGCAGCTTCGAGGAGTCGTGGGCAGGGGCGTCCTACGAGCAGTACTTC CASSFEESWAGASYEQYF
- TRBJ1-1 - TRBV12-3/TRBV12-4 TGTGCCAGCAGTTTTGCCCTCCTAGTAGGCACTGAAGCTTTCTTT CASSFALLVGTEAFF
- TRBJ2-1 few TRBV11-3 TGTGCCAGCAGCCAGGACTACTGGGAGGATGAGCAGTTCTTC CASSQDYWEDEQFF
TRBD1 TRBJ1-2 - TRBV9 TGTGCCAGCAGCGTAGAAGGACAGGGGTGGTCTGGCTACACCTTC CASSVEGQGWSGYTF
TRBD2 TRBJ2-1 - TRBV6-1 TGTGCCAGCAGGCTAGCGGGGCCCTACAATGAGCAGTTCTTC CASRLAGPYNEQFF
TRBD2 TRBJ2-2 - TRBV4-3 TGCGCCAGCAGCCAAGATAGAAACGGGAGGGGGGCCGGGGAGCTGTTTTTT CASSQDRNGRGAGELFF
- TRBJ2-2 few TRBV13 TGTGCCAGCAGCTTAGAGTCTCTACCCGGGGAGCTGTTTTTT CASSLESLPGELFF
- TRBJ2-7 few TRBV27 TGTGCCAGCAGTAACTCGGGGGCAGGCGAGCAGTACTTC CASSNSGAGEQYF
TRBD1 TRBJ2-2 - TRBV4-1 TGCGCCAGCAGCCAAGTTATAGGGGGCGCCTCCGGGGAGCTGTTTTTT CASSQVIGGASGELFF
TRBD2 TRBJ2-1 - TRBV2 TGTGCCAGCTGGGGACTAGCGGGGGGGGATGAGCAGTTCTTC CASWGLAGGDEQFF
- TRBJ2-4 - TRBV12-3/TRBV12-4 TGTGCCAGCAGGGGGGACCGTTTGTCTAGCCGGGACATTCAGTACTTC CASRGDRLSSRDIQYF
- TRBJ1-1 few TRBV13 TGTGCCAGCAGCTCTCGGAGTTTGGACACTGAAGCTTTCTTT CASSSRSLDTEAFF
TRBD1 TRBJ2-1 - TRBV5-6 TGTGCCAGCAGCTTCGGGACAGGGAACAATGAGCAGTTCTTC CASSFGTGNNEQFF
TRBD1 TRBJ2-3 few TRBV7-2 TGTGCCAGCAGCCACCACACCGGGACAGCCACAGATACGCAGTATTTT CASSHHTGTATDTQYF
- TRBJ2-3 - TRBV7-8 TGTGCCAGCAGCTTGGCGGACTTCCAAGCCACAGATACGCAGTATTTT CASSLADFQATDTQYF
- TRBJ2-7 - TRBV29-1 TGCAGCGTTCGGGACATCCCCTACGAGCAGTACTTC CSVRDIPYEQYF
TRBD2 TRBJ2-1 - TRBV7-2 TGTGCCAGCAGCTCCCGGGGGGCGGGAGGCGTGAATGAGCAGTTCTTC CASSSRGAGGVNEQFF